Listed below are T cell receptor beta chains from one sample, sequenced in a study of blood T cells in healthy people across ages. Via MiXCR, TCRdb re-called the 5' RACE reads, giving one row per CDR3 protein. The table includes about 720,000 distinct CDR3 sequences, about 20% detected once. Sequenced material: blood. The receptors originated from a man between 65 and 85 years old in good health. CDR3s include the opening cysteine and the closing phenylalanine or tryptophan. D genes are given only for firm matches. Clone size appears in some rows only: once, few, many, or a class for an expanded clone.

J gene: TRBJ1-1
D gene: .
V gene: TRBV20-1
clone size: few
CDR3 protein: CSALGAFF
CDR3 DNA: TGCAGTGCTTTAGGGGCTTTCTTT

J gene: TRBJ2-1
D gene: .
V gene: TRBV30
clone size: .
CDR3 protein: CAWSVMLALDDEQFF
CDR3 DNA: TGTGCCTGGAGTGTAATGCTAGCCTTAGATGATGAGCAGTTCTTC

J gene: TRBJ2-7
D gene: TRBD2
V gene: TRBV7-9
clone size: .
CDR3 protein: CASSPLSAGGSRAEQYF
CDR3 DNA: TGTGCCAGCAGCCCCTTATCAGCGGGGGGCTCCAGGGCTGAGCAGTACTTC

J gene: TRBJ1-6
D gene: TRBD1
V gene: TRBV18
clone size: .
CDR3 protein: CASSPDRVLHF
CDR3 DNA: TGTGCCAGCTCACCCGACAGGGTTCTCCACTTT

J gene: TRBJ1-5
D gene: .
V gene: TRBV5-1
clone size: few
CDR3 protein: CASSPVPSNQPQHF
CDR3 DNA: TGCGCCAGCAGCCCCGTACCTAGCAATCAGCCCCAGCATTTT

J gene: TRBJ2-1
D gene: TRBD2
V gene: TRBV7-9
clone size: few
CDR3 protein: CASTDSTGEGLYNEQFF
CDR3 DNA: TGTGCCAGCACCGACTCCACGGGGGAGGGCCTTTACAATGAGCAGTTCTTC

J gene: TRBJ2-5
D gene: .
V gene: TRBV7-8
clone size: few
CDR3 protein: CASRTEETQYF
CDR3 DNA: TGTGCCAGCCGGACCGAGGAGACCCAGTACTTC

J gene: TRBJ1-4
D gene: TRBD1
V gene: TRBV19
clone size: few
CDR3 protein: CASAWTGGEEKLFF
CDR3 DNA: TGTGCCAGTGCTTGGACAGGGGGCGAAGAAAAACTGTTTTTT

J gene: TRBJ2-3
D gene: .
V gene: TRBV6-2/TRBV6-3
clone size: few
CDR3 protein: CASSKLNTQYF
CDR3 DNA: TGTGCCAGCAGCAAACTAAATACGCAGTATTTT

J gene: TRBJ1-5
D gene: .
V gene: TRBV29-1
clone size: few
CDR3 protein: CSVAGGFDQPQHF
CDR3 DNA: TGCAGCGTTGCAGGCGGGTTTGATCAGCCCCAGCATTTT

J gene: TRBJ2-3
D gene: TRBD2
V gene: TRBV4-3
clone size: few
CDR3 protein: CASSQDPVAGVGTDTQYF
CDR3 DNA: TGCGCCAGCAGCCAAGATCCTGTAGCGGGAGTCGGCACAGATACGCAGTATTTT

J gene: TRBJ2-2
D gene: TRBD1
V gene: TRBV12-5
clone size: few
CDR3 protein: CASGPGQGSTGELFF
CDR3 DNA: TGTGCTAGTGGCCCGGGACAGGGGAGCACCGGGGAGCTGTTTTTT

J gene: TRBJ2-7
D gene: TRBD1
V gene: TRBV6-5
clone size: few
CDR3 protein: CATRPGTGSSYEQYF
CDR3 DNA: TGTGCCACCCGACCCGGGACAGGTAGCTCCTACGAGCAGTACTTC

J gene: TRBJ2-1
D gene: .
V gene: TRBV29-1
clone size: .
CDR3 protein: CSVPQQGKYNEQFF
CDR3 DNA: TGCAGCGTCCCCCAGCAGGGGAAGTACAATGAGCAGTTCTTC

J gene: TRBJ2-1
D gene: TRBD2
V gene: TRBV20-1
clone size: .
CDR3 protein: CSATTIGLAGLDNEQFF
CDR3 DNA: TGCAGTGCAACCACTATCGGACTAGCGGGTTTAGACAATGAGCAGTTCTTC

J gene: TRBJ2-2
D gene: TRBD1
V gene: TRBV29-1
clone size: .
CDR3 protein: CSASGQGVAGELFF
CDR3 DNA: TGCAGCGCTTCCGGACAGGGGGTAGCCGGGGAGCTGTTTTTT

J gene: TRBJ1-4
D gene: TRBD1
V gene: TRBV20-1
clone size: .
CDR3 protein: CSARPPGQGGEKLFF
CDR3 DNA: TGCAGTGCGAGGCCCCCCGGACAGGGCGGAGAAAAACTGTTTTTT

J gene: TRBJ2-3
D gene: .
V gene: TRBV5-6
clone size: many
CDR3 protein: CASSFPTRAPDTQYF
CDR3 DNA: TGTGCCAGCAGCTTCCCAACCAGGGCTCCAGATACGCAGTATTTT

J gene: TRBJ2-1
D gene: TRBD2
V gene: TRBV29-1
clone size: few
CDR3 protein: CSVARLAGVYEQFF
CDR3 DNA: TGCAGCGTTGCCCGACTAGCGGGAGTTTATGAGCAGTTCTTC

J gene: TRBJ1-2
D gene: .
V gene: TRBV9
clone size: .
CDR3 protein: CASSAPLDRRHGYTF
CDR3 DNA: TGTGCCAGCAGCGCCCCCTTAGACAGACGTCATGGCTACACCTTC

J gene: TRBJ2-5
D gene: .
V gene: TRBV10-2
clone size: .
CDR3 protein: CASSARDPQETQYF
CDR3 DNA: TGCGCCAGCAGTGCCCGGGACCCCCAAGAGACCCAGTACTTC

J gene: TRBJ1-1
D gene: .
V gene: TRBV29-1
clone size: few
CDR3 protein: CSVAGGGADPEAFF
CDR3 DNA: TGCAGCGTTGCGGGCGGGGGGGCAGACCCTGAAGCTTTCTTT

J gene: TRBJ1-5
D gene: .
V gene: TRBV28
clone size: .
CDR3 protein: CASSFTAGFQPQHF
CDR3 DNA: TGTGCCAGCAGTTTTACCGCAGGGTTTCAGCCCCAGCATTTT

J gene: TRBJ2-1
D gene: TRBD2
V gene: TRBV7-3
clone size: many
CDR3 protein: CASSLAGGTNEQFF
CDR3 DNA: TGTGCCAGCAGCTTAGCGGGAGGCACCAATGAGCAGTTCTTC

J gene: TRBJ2-2
D gene: .
V gene: TRBV20-1
clone size: few
CDR3 protein: CSARDPRRTGELFF
CDR3 DNA: TGCAGTGCTAGAGATCCCAGAAGGACCGGGGAGCTGTTTTTT

J gene: TRBJ1-1
D gene: TRBD1
V gene: TRBV20-1
clone size: few
CDR3 protein: CSARGPTGGWGGLNTEAFF
CDR3 DNA: TGCAGTGCTAGAGGCCCCACAGGGGGCTGGGGGGGATTGAACACTGAAGCTTTCTTT

J gene: TRBJ2-2
D gene: .
V gene: TRBV6-5
clone size: .
CDR3 protein: CASSFGPASNTGELFF
CDR3 DNA: TGTGCCAGCAGTTTTGGACCGGCCTCGAACACCGGGGAGCTGTTTTTT

J gene: TRBJ2-3
D gene: .
V gene: TRBV29-1
clone size: .
CDR3 protein: CSADGGGDTRYF
CDR3 DNA: TGCAGCGCCGATGGGGGGGGCGATACGCGGTATTTT

J gene: TRBJ1-1
D gene: .
V gene: TRBV12-3/TRBV12-4
clone size: many
CDR3 protein: CASSLTISRWGTEAFF
CDR3 DNA: TGTGCCAGCAGTCTGACAATATCCCGCTGGGGCACTGAAGCTTTCTTT

J gene: TRBJ1-1
D gene: .
V gene: TRBV5-1
clone size: .
CDR3 protein: CASSLAYGGNTEAFF
CDR3 DNA: TGCGCCAGCAGCTTGGCTTACGGGGGAAACACTGAAGCTTTCTTT

J gene: TRBJ1-5
D gene: .
V gene: TRBV12-3/TRBV12-4
clone size: .
CDR3 protein: CASSFHEADQPQHF
CDR3 DNA: TGTGCCAGCAGTTTTCATGAAGCCGATCAGCCCCAGCATTTT

J gene: TRBJ1-2
D gene: TRBD1
V gene: TRBV20-1
clone size: .
CDR3 protein: CSAREGDSGYTF
CDR3 DNA: TGCAGTGCTAGAGAGGGGGACAGTGGCTACACCTTC

J gene: TRBJ2-7
D gene: .
V gene: TRBV6-1
clone size: few
CDR3 protein: CASRDISYEQYF
CDR3 DNA: TGTGCCAGCCGGGACATTTCCTACGAGCAGTACTTC

J gene: TRBJ2-4
D gene: .
V gene: TRBV29-1
clone size: few
CDR3 protein: CSVGILWGIDENIQYF
CDR3 DNA: TGCAGCGTTGGAATTCTGTGGGGGATCGACGAAAACATTCAGTACTTC

J gene: TRBJ2-3
D gene: TRBD2
V gene: TRBV5-1
clone size: many
CDR3 protein: CASSYEIAGSRETQYF
CDR3 DNA: TGCGCCAGCAGCTACGAAATAGCGGGGTCGAGAGAGACCCAGTACTTT

J gene: TRBJ1-2
D gene: TRBD1
V gene: TRBV20-1
clone size: few
CDR3 protein: CSADGTGGANYGYTF
CDR3 DNA: TGCAGTGCGGATGGGACAGGGGGCGCAAACTATGGCTACACCTTC

J gene: TRBJ1-4
D gene: .
V gene: TRBV9
clone size: .
CDR3 protein: CASSAFRTNEKLFF
CDR3 DNA: TGTGCCAGCAGCGCTTTCCGAACTAATGAAAAACTGTTTTTT

J gene: TRBJ2-5
D gene: .
V gene: TRBV12-3/TRBV12-4
clone size: .
CDR3 protein: CASSLSDLGQETQYF
CDR3 DNA: TGTGCCAGCAGTTTGAGTGACTTGGGCCAAGAGACCCAGTACTTC

J gene: TRBJ2-1
D gene: TRBD2
V gene: TRBV24-1
clone size: .
CDR3 protein: CATSDPSGTVYNEQFF
CDR3 DNA: TGTGCCACCAGTGACCCCAGCGGGACCGTCTACAATGAGCAGTTCTTC

J gene: TRBJ2-2
D gene: .
V gene: TRBV9
clone size: few
CDR3 protein: CASSVENTGELFF
CDR3 DNA: TGTGCCAGCAGCGTAGAGAACACCGGGGAGCTGTTTTTT

J gene: TRBJ1-2
D gene: .
V gene: TRBV3-1
clone size: .
CDR3 protein: CASSQGPDASNGYTF
CDR3 DNA: TGTGCCAGCAGCCAAGGACCGGACGCATCCAATGGCTACACCTTC

J gene: TRBJ2-2
D gene: .
V gene: TRBV6-5
clone size: few
CDR3 protein: CASSLLQGHTGELFF
CDR3 DNA: TGTGCCAGCAGTTTGTTGCAGGGGCACACCGGGGAGCTGTTTTTT

J gene: TRBJ1-5
D gene: .
V gene: TRBV12-3/TRBV12-4
clone size: .
CDR3 protein: CASSFDRRNQPQHF
CDR3 DNA: TGTGCCAGCAGTTTCGACAGGAGGAATCAGCCCCAGCATTTT

J gene: TRBJ1-2
D gene: TRBD1
V gene: TRBV6-6
clone size: .
CDR3 protein: CASSPGTGRLNYGYTF
CDR3 DNA: TGTGCCAGCAGCCCCGGGACAGGGCGATTAAACTATGGCTACACCTTC

J gene: TRBJ2-3
D gene: .
V gene: TRBV9
clone size: .
CDR3 protein: CASSPTPRYSDTQYF
CDR3 DNA: TGTGCCAGCAGCCCCACTCCCCGGTATTCAGATACGCAGTATTTT

J gene: TRBJ2-3
D gene: .
V gene: TRBV20-1
clone size: few
CDR3 protein: CSASWAQTGTDTQYF
CDR3 DNA: TGCAGTGCTTCATGGGCCCAAACGGGCACAGATACGCAGTATTTT

J gene: TRBJ1-5
D gene: TRBD1
V gene: TRBV6-2/TRBV6-3
clone size: few
CDR3 protein: CASSYRGQGGNQPQHF
CDR3 DNA: TGTGCCAGCAGTTACAGGGGCCAGGGGGGGAATCAGCCCCAGCATTTT

J gene: TRBJ2-1
D gene: TRBD1
V gene: TRBV12-3/TRBV12-4
clone size: few
CDR3 protein: CASSPPRQGMFF
CDR3 DNA: TGTGCCAGCAGTCCCCCCCGACAGGGAATGTTCTTC

J gene: TRBJ1-1
D gene: .
V gene: TRBV19
clone size: .
CDR3 protein: CASSIDRTPNTEAFF
CDR3 DNA: TGTGCCAGTAGTATAGATCGGACCCCGAACACTGAAGCTTTCTTT

J gene: TRBJ2-1
D gene: .
V gene: TRBV5-5
clone size: few
CDR3 protein: CASSPTLGAYNEQFF
CDR3 DNA: TGTGCCAGCAGCCCCACGCTAGGGGCCTACAATGAGCAGTTCTTC

J gene: TRBJ1-2
D gene: .
V gene: TRBV6-6
clone size: once
CDR3 protein: CASRRGGKTGEEYGYTF
CDR3 DNA: TGTGCCAGCAGGAGGGGGGGAAAGACAGGTGAAGAGTATGGCTACACCTTC

J gene: TRBJ2-5
D gene: .
V gene: TRBV6-5
clone size: few
CDR3 protein: CASSNHARSGDWGETQYF
CDR3 DNA: TGTGCCAGCAGTAACCACGCCCGGAGTGGGGATTGGGGGGAGACCCAGTACTTC

J gene: TRBJ1-4
D gene: .
V gene: TRBV29-1
clone size: .
CDR3 protein: CSAPGSDNEKLFF
CDR3 DNA: TGCAGCGCCCCAGGGTCGGACAATGAAAAACTGTTTTTT

J gene: TRBJ2-4
D gene: .
V gene: TRBV6-6
clone size: .
CDR3 protein: CASSFPDSLAKNIQYF
CDR3 DNA: TGTGCCAGCAGTTTCCCGGACAGCTTAGCCAAAAACATTCAGTACTTC

J gene: TRBJ2-7
D gene: TRBD2
V gene: TRBV20-1
clone size: .
CDR3 protein: CSASSGLAEFYEQYF
CDR3 DNA: TGCAGTGCTAGCTCGGGACTAGCGGAATTTTACGAGCAGTACTTC